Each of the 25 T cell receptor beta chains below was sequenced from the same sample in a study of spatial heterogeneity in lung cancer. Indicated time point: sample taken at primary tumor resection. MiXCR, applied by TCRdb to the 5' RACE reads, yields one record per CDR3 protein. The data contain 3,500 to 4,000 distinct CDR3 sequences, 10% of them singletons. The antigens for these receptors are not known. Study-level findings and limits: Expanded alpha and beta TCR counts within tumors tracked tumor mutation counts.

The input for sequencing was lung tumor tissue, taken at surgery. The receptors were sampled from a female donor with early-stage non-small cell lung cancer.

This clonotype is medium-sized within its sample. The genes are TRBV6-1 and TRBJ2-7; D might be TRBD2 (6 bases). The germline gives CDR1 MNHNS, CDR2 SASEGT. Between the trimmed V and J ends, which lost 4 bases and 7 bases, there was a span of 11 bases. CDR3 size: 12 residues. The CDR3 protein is CASSAWAGEQYF. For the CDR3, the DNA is TGTGCCAGCAGTGCCTGGGCGGGGGAGCAGTACTTC.

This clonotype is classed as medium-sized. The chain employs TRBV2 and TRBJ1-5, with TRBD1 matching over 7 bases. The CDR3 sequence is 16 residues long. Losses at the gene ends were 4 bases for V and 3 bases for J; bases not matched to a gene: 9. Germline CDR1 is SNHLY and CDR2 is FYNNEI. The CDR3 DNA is TGTGCCAGCAGTGCCCCGACAGGGCTTACCAATCAGCCCCAGCATTTT. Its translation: CASSAPTGLTNQPQHF.

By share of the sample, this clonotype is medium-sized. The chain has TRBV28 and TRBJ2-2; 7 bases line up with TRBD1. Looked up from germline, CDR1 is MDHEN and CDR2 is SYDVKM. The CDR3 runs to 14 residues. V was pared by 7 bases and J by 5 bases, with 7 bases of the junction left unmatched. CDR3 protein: CASTRQGKTGELFF. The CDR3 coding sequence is TGTGCCAGCACCAGACAGGGTAAAACCGGGGAGCTGTTTTTT.

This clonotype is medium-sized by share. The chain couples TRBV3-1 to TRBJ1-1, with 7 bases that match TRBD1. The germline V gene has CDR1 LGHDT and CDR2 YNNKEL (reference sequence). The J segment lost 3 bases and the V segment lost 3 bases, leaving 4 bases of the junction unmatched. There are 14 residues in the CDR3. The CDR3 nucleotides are TGTGCCAGCAGCCAGAAGGACAGGTACACTGAAGCTTTCTTT. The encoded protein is CASSQKDRYTEAFF.

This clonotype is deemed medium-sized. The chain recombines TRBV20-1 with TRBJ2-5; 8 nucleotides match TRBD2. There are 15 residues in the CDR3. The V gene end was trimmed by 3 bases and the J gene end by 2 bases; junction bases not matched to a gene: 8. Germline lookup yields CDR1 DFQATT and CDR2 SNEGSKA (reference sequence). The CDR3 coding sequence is TGCAGTGCTAGGAGGGCCAGCGGGGGACAAGAGACCCAGTACTTC. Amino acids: CSARRASGGQETQYF.

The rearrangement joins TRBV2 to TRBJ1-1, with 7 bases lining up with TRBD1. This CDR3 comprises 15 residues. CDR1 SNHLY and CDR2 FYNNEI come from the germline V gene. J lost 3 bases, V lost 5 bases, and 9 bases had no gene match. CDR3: CASSTSRGGDTEAFF. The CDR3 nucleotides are TGTGCCAGCAGTACCTCCAGGGGGGGTGACACTGAAGCTTTCTTT.

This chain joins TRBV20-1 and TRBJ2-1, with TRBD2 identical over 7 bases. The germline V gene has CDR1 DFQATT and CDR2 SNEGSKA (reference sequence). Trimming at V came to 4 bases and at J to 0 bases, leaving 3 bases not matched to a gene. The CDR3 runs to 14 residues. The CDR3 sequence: CSANGRSSYNEQFF. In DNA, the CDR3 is TGCAGTGCTAACGGGAGGAGCTCCTACAATGAGCAGTTCTTC.

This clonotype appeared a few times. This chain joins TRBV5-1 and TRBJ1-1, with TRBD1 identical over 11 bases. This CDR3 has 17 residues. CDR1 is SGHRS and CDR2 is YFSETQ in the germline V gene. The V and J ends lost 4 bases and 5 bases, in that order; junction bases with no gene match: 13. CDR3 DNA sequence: TGCGCCAGCAGCCCGCAGAAACCGGACAGGGGGCGAACTGAAGCTTTCTTT. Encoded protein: CASSPQKPDRGRTEAFF.

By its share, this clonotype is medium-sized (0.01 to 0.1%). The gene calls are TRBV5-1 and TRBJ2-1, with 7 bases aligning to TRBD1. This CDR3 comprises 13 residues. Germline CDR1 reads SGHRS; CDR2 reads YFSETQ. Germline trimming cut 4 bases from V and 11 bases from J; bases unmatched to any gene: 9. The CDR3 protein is CASSPEDRAKQFF. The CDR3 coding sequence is TGCGCCAGCAGCCCCGAAGACAGGGCTAAGCAGTTCTTC.

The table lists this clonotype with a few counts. The CDR3 sequence is CASSRPGTLETQYF. The CDR3 DNA is TGTGCCAGCAGCCGTCCCGGGACATTAGAGACCCAGTACTTC. This chain joins TRBV5-4 and TRBJ2-5; D perhaps matches TRBD1 (6 bases). The length of the CDR3 is 14 residues. Per the germline V gene, CDR1 is SGHNT and CDR2 is YYREEE (reference sequence). V lost 4 bases and J 4 bases, leaving 14 bases between the germline ends. Drawing the rest from reference TRBV5-4 and TRBJ2-5, the complete variable domain is ETGVTQSPTHLIKTRGQQVTLRCSSQSGHNTVSWYQQALGQGPQFIFQYYREEENGRGNFPPRFSGLQFPNYSSELNVNALELDDSALYLCASSRPGTLETQYFGPGTRLLVL.

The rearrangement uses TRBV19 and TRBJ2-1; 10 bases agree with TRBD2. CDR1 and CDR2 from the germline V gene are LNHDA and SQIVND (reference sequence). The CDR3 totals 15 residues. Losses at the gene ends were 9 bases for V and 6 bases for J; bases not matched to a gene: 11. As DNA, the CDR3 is TGTGCCAGCGCTCTAATCCCTAGCGGGGGCAATGAGCAGTTCTTC. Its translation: CASALIPSGGNEQFF.

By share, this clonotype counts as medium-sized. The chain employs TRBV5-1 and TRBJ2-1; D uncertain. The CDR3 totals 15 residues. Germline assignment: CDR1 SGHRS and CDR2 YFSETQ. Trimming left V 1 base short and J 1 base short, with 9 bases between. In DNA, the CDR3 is TGCGCCAGCAGCTTGACACCCGAATCCTACAATGAGCAGTTCTTC. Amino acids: CASSLTPESYNEQFF.

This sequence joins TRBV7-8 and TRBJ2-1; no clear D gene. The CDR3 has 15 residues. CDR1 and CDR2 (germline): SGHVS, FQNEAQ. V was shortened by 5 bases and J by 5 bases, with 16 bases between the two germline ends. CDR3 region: CASSSVDGLNNEQFF. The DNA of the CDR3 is TGTGCCAGCAGCAGCGTAGATGGGCTTAACAATGAGCAGTTCTTC. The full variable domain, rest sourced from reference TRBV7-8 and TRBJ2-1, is GAGVSQSPRYKVAKRGQDVALRCDPISGHVSLFWYQQALGQGPEFLTYFQNEAQLDKSGLPSDRFFAERPEGSVSTLKIQRTQQEDSAVYLCASSSVDGLNNEQFFGPGTRLTVL.

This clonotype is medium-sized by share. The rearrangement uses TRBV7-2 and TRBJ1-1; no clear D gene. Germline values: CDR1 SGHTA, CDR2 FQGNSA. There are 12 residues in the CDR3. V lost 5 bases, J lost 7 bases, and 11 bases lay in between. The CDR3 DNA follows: TGTGCCAGCAGCCCCACCCGCATTGAAGCTTTCTTT. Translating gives CASSPTRIEAFF.

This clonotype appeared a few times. This CDR3 reads CASSLDGAHYGYTF. The CDR3 coding sequence is TGTGCCAGCAGCTTAGATGGGGCTCACTATGGCTACACCTTC. This rearrangement joins TRBV7-8 to TRBJ1-2; D may be TRBD1 (5 bases). CDR1 is SGHVS and CDR2 is FQNEAQ in the germline V gene. The CDR3 runs 14 residues. V lost 1 base and J lost 3, with 9 bases in between.

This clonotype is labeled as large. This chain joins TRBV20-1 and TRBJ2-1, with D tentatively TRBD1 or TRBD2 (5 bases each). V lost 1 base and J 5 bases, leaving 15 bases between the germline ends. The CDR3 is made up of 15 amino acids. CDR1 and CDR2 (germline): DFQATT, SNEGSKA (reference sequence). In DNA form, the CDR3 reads TGCAGTGCTAGAGCGGGGCGCGGCAGAGACAATGAGCAGTTCTTC. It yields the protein CSARAGRGRDNEQFF.

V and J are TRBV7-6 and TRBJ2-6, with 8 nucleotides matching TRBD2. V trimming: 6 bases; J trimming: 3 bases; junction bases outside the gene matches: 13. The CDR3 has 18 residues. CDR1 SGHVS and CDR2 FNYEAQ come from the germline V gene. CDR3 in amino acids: CASSRYSGGSSGANVLTF. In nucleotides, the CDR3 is TGTGCCAGCAGTCGGTACTCGGGAGGGAGCAGTGGGGCCAACGTCCTGACTTTC. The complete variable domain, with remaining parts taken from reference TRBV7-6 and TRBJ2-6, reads GAGVSQSPRYKVTKRGQDVALRCDPISGHVSLYWYRQALGQGPEFLTYFNYEAQQDKSGLPNDRFSAERPEGSISTLTIQRTEQRDSAMYRCASSRYSGGSSGANVLTFGAGSRLTVL.

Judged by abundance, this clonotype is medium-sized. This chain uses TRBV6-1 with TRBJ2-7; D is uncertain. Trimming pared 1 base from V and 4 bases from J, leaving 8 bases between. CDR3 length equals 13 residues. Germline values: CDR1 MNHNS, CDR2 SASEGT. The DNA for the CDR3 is TGTGCCAGCAGTGAAGGCTGGACGTACGAGCAGTACTTC. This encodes CASSEGWTYEQYF.

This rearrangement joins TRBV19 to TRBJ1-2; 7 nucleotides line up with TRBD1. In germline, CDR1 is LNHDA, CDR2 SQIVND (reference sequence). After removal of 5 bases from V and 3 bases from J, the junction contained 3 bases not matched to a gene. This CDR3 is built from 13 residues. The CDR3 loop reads CASSRTGDYGYTF. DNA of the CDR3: TGTGCCAGTAGTCGGACAGGTGACTATGGCTACACCTTC.

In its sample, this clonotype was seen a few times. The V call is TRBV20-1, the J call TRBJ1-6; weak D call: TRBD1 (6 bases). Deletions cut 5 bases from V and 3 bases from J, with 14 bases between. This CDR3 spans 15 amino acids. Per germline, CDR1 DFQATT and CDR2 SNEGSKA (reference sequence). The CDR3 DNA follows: TGCAGTGCTTATGAGGGGGGCGGCTATAATTCACCCCTCCACTTT. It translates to CSAYEGGGYNSPLHF.

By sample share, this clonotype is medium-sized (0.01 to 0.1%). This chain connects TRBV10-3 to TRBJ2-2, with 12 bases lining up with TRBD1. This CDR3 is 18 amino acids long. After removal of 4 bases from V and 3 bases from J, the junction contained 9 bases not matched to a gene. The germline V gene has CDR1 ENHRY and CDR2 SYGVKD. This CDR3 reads CAISGISRDRGHTGELFF. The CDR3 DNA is TGTGCCATCAGTGGGATATCCCGGGACAGGGGGCACACCGGGGAGCTGTTTTTT.

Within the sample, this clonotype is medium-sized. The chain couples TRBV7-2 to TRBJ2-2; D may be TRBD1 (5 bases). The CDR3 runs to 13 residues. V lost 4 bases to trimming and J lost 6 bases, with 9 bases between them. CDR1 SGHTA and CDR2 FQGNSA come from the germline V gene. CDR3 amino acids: CASSSQGPGELFF. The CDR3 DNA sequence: TGTGCCAGCAGCTCCCAGGGTCCCGGGGAGCTGTTTTTT.

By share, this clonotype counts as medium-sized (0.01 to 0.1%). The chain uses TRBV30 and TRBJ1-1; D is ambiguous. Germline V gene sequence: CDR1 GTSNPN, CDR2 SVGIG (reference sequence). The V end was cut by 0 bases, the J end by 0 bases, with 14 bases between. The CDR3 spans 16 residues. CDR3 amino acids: CAWSVRLGRMNTEAFF. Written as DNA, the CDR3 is TGTGCCTGGAGTGTACGATTAGGCAGGATGAACACTGAAGCTTTCTTT.

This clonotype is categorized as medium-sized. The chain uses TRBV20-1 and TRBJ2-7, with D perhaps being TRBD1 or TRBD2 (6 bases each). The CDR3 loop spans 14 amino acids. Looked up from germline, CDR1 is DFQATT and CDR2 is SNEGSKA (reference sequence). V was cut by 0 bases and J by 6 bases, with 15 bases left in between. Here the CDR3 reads CSARDNVGGIEQYF. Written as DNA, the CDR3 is TGCAGTGCTAGAGATAATGTAGGGGGGATCGAGCAGTACTTC.

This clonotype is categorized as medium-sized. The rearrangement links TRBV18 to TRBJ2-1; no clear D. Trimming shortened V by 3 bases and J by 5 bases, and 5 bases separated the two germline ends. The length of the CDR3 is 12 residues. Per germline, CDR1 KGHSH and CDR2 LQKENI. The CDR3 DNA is TGTGCCAGCTCACCGTTCAACAATGAGCAGTTCTTC. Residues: CASSPFNNEQFF.